This T cell receptor (beta chain) was identified in a study of cytomegalovirus exposure and HLA in healthy donors. As for the study in general: Most donors, 70% to 85% of roughly 400 genotyped, fell in the Caucasian-associated ancestry cluster. Overall study results and limits: Productive rates of about 87% or about 30% were seen for most TCR beta V segments in an earlier analysis. Trimming of TCR beta V- and J-genes showed a link, identified in a later analysis, to a missense DCLRE1C variant. Available immune exposure information was restricted to CMV serostatus only.

In regard to this clone: The antigen is not known.

Germline loops: CDR1 SGHTA, CDR2 FQGNSA. V gave up 2 bases and J gave up 0 bases, with 8 bases separating them. The CDR3 runs 14 residues. PCR involved 60 Vbeta and 13 Jbeta primers. Sequenced by immunoSEQ multiplex PCR; TCRdb stores in-frame clones only, minus some. The sample holds around 130,000 clones, 75% to 85% seen once. The TCR originated in a woman aged 40 to 55 in good health and CMV-seronegative. V usage is TRBV7-2 and J usage is TRBJ2-7; weak D call: TRBD1 (6 bases). The material sequenced was PBMCs. Here the CDR3 reads CASSLTGSSYEQYF. The CDR3 nucleotides read TGTGCCAGCAGCTTAACAGGGAGCTCCTACGAGCAGTACTTC.